One and the same sample provided the 10 T cell receptor beta chains below, sequenced in a study of T cells after yellow fever vaccination. In TCRdb, the 5' RACE reads were re-called with MiXCR into one record per CDR3 protein. The sample carries some 350,000 distinct CDR3 sequences, under 5% recorded once. The source material was PBMCs, sampled 5 days after the yellow fever booster vaccination. These TCRs come from a man aged 18 to 29 who received the YFV17D yellow fever vaccine.

This clonotype occurred many times. The rearrangement uses TRBV7-9 and TRBJ2-3; TRBD1 or TRBD2 may be the D gene (6 bases each). Germline loops: CDR1 SEHNR, CDR2 FQNEAQ (reference sequence). Trimming pared 5 bases from V and 5 bases from J, leaving 14 bases between. The CDR3 is 14 amino acids. CDR3 region: CASSLSGAEDTQYF. The DNA of the CDR3 is TGTGCCAGCAGCCTCTCGGGGGCTGAAGATACGCAGTATTTT.

The CDR3: CSASTESEAFF. The CDR3, as DNA: TGCAGTGCTAGTACAGAGAGTGAAGCTTTCTTT. V is TRBV20-1 and J is TRBJ1-1; D is unclear. Trimming shortened V by 3 bases and J by 7 bases, and 9 bases separated the two germline ends. The length of the CDR3 is 11 residues. Germline CDR1 and CDR2: DFQATT and SNEGSKA (reference sequence).

The sample holds many counts of this clonotype. The genes are TRBV9 and TRBJ1-4; 7 positions match TRBD1. There are 13 residues in the CDR3. Germline CDR1 is SGDLS and CDR2 is YYNGEE. V was clipped by 3 bases and J by 8 bases; unmatched bases: 4. The CDR3 loop is CASSGQGGEKLFF. CDR3 nucleotide sequence: TGTGCCAGCAGCGGACAGGGCGGCGAAAAACTGTTTTTT.

This clonotype occurred many times. The V gene is TRBV29-1, the J gene TRBJ2-7; TRBD1 aligns across 7 bases. After removal of 6 bases from V and 5 bases from J, the junction contained 7 bases not matched to a gene. The germline gives CDR1 SQVTM, CDR2 ANQGSEA. This CDR3 has 12 amino acids. This CDR3 reads CSVVRDRDEQYF. DNA of the CDR3: TGCAGCGTGGTAAGAGACAGGGACGAGCAGTACTTC.

This clonotype was seen repeatedly, ten times or more. The gene calls are TRBV29-1 and TRBJ2-5; tentatively, D is TRBD1 (8 bases). The CDR3 extends over 13 amino acids. Germline CDR1 reads SQVTM; CDR2 reads ANQGSEA. V gave up 5 bases and J gave up 1 base, with 11 bases separating them. DNA of the CDR3: TGCAGCGTTAGCGGGACAGGCCAAGAGACCCAGTACTTC. It specifies CSVSGTGQETQYF.

This clonotype was found a few times. V is TRBV12-5 and J is TRBJ2-5; tentatively, D is TRBD1 or TRBD2 (5 bases each). Looked up from germline, CDR1 is LGHNT and CDR2 is FRNRAP. V was pared by 5 bases and J by 2 bases, with 9 bases between. The CDR3 has 13 residues. The CDR3 DNA reads TGTGCTAGTGGTCCGGGGACGCAAGAGACCCAGTACTTC. Translation gives CASGPGTQETQYF.

This clonotype was seen only a few times. The V call is TRBV20-1, the J call TRBJ2-1; 9 bases line up with TRBD1. The CDR3 covers 16 residues. The germline gives CDR1 DFQATT, CDR2 SNEGSKA (reference sequence). Losses at the gene ends were 6 bases for V and 0 bases for J; bases not matched to a gene: 9. The CDR3 DNA reads as TGCAGTGCGCACCCCGGGACAGGGAGCTCCTACAATGAGCAGTTCTTC. Translating it yields CSAHPGTGSSYNEQFF.

J is TRBJ2-5 and V is TRBV20-1; TRBD2 matches at 10 bases. Germline V gene lookup returns CDR1 DFQATT and CDR2 SNEGSKA (reference sequence). The junction had 6 bases not matched to a gene; V was cut back by 5 bases and J by 3 bases. The CDR3 is made up of 14 amino acids. The CDR3 bases are TGCAGTGCTGGGACTAGCGAAGGGAAAGAGACCCAGTACTTC. Its translation: CSAGTSEGKETQYF.

The V gene is TRBV4-3, the J gene TRBJ1-4; D unresolved. The germline V and J ends were trimmed by 3 bases and 7 bases, with 12 bases remaining between them. This CDR3 is built from 14 residues. The germline V gene has CDR1 LGHNA and CDR2 YSLEER. CDR3 residues: CASSHRASGEKLFF. The CDR3 nucleotides read TGCGCCAGCAGCCACCGAGCCAGTGGTGAAAAACTGTTTTTT.

This chain joins TRBV3-1 and TRBJ1-1; a possible D gene is TRBD1 (5 bases). V was cut by 3 bases and J by 11 bases, with 16 bases left in between. The CDR3 covers 13 residues. CDR1 and CDR2 (germline): LGHDT, YNNKEL (reference sequence). CDR3 protein: CASSQGDTRSAFF. Written as DNA, the CDR3 is TGTGCCAGCAGCCAGGGGGATACTCGATCTGCTTTCTTT.